This paragraph reports one T cell receptor beta chain. Its antigen is currently unknown. These data come from a study of cytomegalovirus exposure and HLA in healthy donors. Looking at the study overall: The 95 to 150 validation repertoires were produced on the same platform as the 670 or so repertoires of the first cohort. This was reported in a later analysis. General study points: The study listed under 200 cytomegalovirus-associated TCR beta chains. According to a later analysis, TCR clusters from the first cohort tended to co-occur in the 120 or so validation repertoires.

The donors were members of the validation cohort, which comprised roughly 120 subjects and was separate from the first cohort of more than 500 subjects. The CDR3 has 17 amino acids. Here immunoSEQ multiplex PCR was the method, and the copy in TCRdb shows in-frame clones only, minus some. The sample has hundreds of thousands of clones, 86% seen once. This TCR was sampled from a woman in her late teens or twenties in good health and CMV-seronegative. The sequencing sample was made of PBMCs. The chain employs TRBV21-1 and TRBJ2-7; the table names TRBD1, a call not compared with the DNA. TRBV21-1 is termed a pseudogene. Here the CDR3 DNA reads TGTGCCAGCAGCACTCTGACTTCGGGGACAGGGGAGGGGGAGCAGTACTTC. Its translation: CASSTLTSGTGEGEQYF.